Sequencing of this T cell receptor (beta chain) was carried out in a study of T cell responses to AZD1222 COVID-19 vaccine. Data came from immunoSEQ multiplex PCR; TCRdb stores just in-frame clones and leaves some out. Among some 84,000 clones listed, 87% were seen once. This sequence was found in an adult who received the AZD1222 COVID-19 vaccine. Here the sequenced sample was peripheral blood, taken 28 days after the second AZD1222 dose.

The DNA of the CDR3 is TGTGCCAGCTCACCACCCGGTGGGGGGGAAGGTAACGAGCAGTACTTC. Translated: CASSPPGGGEGNEQYF. The rearrangement uses TRBV18 and TRBJ2-7; 7 nucleotides agree with TRBD2. From germline, CDR1 is KGHSH and CDR2 LQKENI. This CDR3 is 16 amino acids long. With 0 bases clipped from V and 5 bases from J, the junction kept 10 bases outside the gene matches.